This T cell receptor (beta chain) was observed in a study of blood T cells in healthy people across ages. Study-wide points: The unsorted PBMCs prevented any conclusive comparison of naive versus antigen-experienced cells. Age showed a roughly linear inverse relationship with TCR beta diversity per million T cells.

Germline values: CDR1 LGHDT, CDR2 YNNKEL (reference sequence). V was pared by 5 bases and J by 3 bases, with 8 bases of the junction left unmatched. The CDR3 spans 15 residues. Next came a second PCR, run for about 7 to 12 cycles, which used a sample-barcoded 5' primer along with a J-beta primer mix. TCRdb itself ran the 5' RACE reads through MiXCR, one entry per CDR3 protein. The repertoire holds about 800,000 distinct CDR3 sequences, with 20% to 25% as singletons. About this clonotype itself: Its specificity is not known.

These records were also assigned to another study, of T cells of mothers and their children. That paper notes: Among related mother-child pairs, overlap was slightly higher than in unrelated pairs, though not significantly.

Source material: blood. This receptor was obtained from a boy aged 5-17 years in good health. V usage is TRBV3-1 and J usage is TRBJ1-2, with 8 bases lining up with TRBD1. Here the CDR3 reads CASSFRDRSYYGYTF. The CDR3 DNA sequence: TGTGCCAGCAGCTTCCGGGACAGGAGCTACTATGGCTACACCTTC.